This T cell receptor (beta chain) was retrieved from a study of shared clonotypes between healthy human individuals. Trimming took off 3 bases at V and 4 bases at J, with 16 bases between the two ends. From germline, CDR1 is SGHRS and CDR2 YFSETQ. The CDR3 spans 15 residues. Among the donors, all were Caucasian adults who lived in Nashville, Tennessee. Some clones are missing from TCRdb's copy, which holds only in-frame ones; the method was immunoSEQ multiplex PCR. Of around 690,000 clones listed, about 90% were seen once; the top ten hold about a third. This clone occurred a few times. This TCR was recovered from a man between 18 and 35 years old in good health. Some clones in this sample may be carry-over from other donors' samples. The rearrangement links TRBV5-1 to TRBJ1-1, with D perhaps TRBD1 (5 bases). Sequenced: memory CD8+ T cells from PBMCs. Regarding subset: CD45RO+ cells pooled with CCR7-negative TemRA cells. The CDR3 region has the DNA TGCGCCAGCAGCTCACACCGGGACGGTCGCACTGAAGCTTTCTTT. Translated, it gives CASSSHRDGRTEAFF.